This T cell receptor beta chain was found in a study of OX40 agonist ivuxolimab in advanced cancers. This clone appeared once. Its target is unknown. Only in-frame clones appear in the TCRdb table, and some are missing; sequencing was by immunoSEQ multiplex PCR. The sample consists of roughly 140,000 clones, 94% of them appearing once. Study outcomes and limitations: Relative to CD4+, CD8+ T cells held more expanded clones on average. Several nonresponders also turned out to have low normalized T-cell clonal expansion.

The clonotype comes from an adult with an advanced solid tumor such as melanoma, head and neck, liver or kidney cancer. This material consisted of CD4+ or CD8+ T cells sorted from blood, taken in a trial of the OX40 agonist ivuxolimab.

In DNA form, the CDR3 reads TGTGCCAGCAGCCTTGGAAACACCATATATTTT. Encoded protein: CASSLGNTIYF. The rearrangement joins TRBV9 to TRBJ1-3, with D uncertain. With 4 bases removed from V and 3 bases from J, the gap between germline ends came to 2 bases. Germline values: CDR1 SGDLS, CDR2 YYNGEE. This CDR3 comprises 11 residues.